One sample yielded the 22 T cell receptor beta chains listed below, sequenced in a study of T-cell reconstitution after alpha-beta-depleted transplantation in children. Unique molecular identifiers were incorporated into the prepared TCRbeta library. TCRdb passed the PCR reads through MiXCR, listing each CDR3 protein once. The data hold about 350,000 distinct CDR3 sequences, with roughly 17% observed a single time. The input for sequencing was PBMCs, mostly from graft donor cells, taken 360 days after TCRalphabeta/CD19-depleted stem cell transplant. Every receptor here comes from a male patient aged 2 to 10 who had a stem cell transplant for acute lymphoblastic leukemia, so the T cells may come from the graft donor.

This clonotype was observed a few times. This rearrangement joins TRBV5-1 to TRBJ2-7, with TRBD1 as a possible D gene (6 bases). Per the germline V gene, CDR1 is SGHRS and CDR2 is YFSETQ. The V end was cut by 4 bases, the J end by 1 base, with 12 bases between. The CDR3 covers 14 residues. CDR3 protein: CASSAIGGSYEQYF. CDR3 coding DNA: TGCGCCAGCAGCGCAATAGGGGGATCCTACGAGCAGTACTTC.

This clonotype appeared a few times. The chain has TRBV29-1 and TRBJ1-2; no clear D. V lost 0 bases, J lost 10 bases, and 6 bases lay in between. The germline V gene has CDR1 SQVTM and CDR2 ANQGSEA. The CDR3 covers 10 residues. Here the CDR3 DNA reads TGCAGCGTTGAAGACAGCGTCTACACCTTC. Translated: CSVEDSVYTF.

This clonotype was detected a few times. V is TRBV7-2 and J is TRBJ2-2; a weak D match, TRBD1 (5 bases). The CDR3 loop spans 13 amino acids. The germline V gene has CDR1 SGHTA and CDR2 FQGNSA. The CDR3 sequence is CAWGRPNTGELFF. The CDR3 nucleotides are TGTGCGTGGGGCAGGCCCAACACCGGGGAGCTGTTTTTT.

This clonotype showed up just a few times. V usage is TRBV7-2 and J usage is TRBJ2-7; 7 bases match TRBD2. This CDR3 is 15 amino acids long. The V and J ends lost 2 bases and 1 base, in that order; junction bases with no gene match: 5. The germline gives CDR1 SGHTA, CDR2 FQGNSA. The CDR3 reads CASSLSSSGSYEQYF. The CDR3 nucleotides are TGTGCCAGCAGCTTATCGTCTAGCGGATCCTACGAGCAGTACTTC. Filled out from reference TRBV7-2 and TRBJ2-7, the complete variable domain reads GAGVSQSPSNKVTEKGKDVELRCDPISGHTALYWYRQSLGQGLEFLIYFQGNSAPDKSGLPSDRFSAERTGGSVSTLTIQRTQQEDSAVYLCASSLSSSGSYEQYFGPGTRLTVT.

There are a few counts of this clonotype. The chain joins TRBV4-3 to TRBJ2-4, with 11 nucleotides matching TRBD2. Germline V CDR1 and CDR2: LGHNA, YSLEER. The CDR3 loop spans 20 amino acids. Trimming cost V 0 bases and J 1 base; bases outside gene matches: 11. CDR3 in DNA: TGCGCCAGCAGCCAAGATCGAACTAGCGGGAGATTGGTGGCCAAAAACATTCAGTACTTC. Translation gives CASSQDRTSGRLVAKNIQYF.

The CDR3 protein is CASSLPRDRDSYEQYF. The CDR3 DNA follows: TGTGCCAGCAGTTTACCTCGGGACAGGGACTCCTACGAGCAGTACTTC. The rearrangement links TRBV28 to TRBJ2-7; 9 bases are shared with TRBD1. Germline trimming cut 2 bases from V and 0 bases from J; bases unmatched to any gene: 5. Germline V gene sequence: CDR1 MDHEN, CDR2 SYDVKM. The CDR3 has 16 amino acids. Full variable domain (missing parts from reference TRBV28 and TRBJ2-7): DVKVTQSSRYLVKRTGEKVFLECVQDMDHENMFWYRQDPGLGLRLIYFSYDVKMKEKGDIPEGYSVSREKKERFSLILESASTNQTSMYLCASSLPRDRDSYEQYFGPGTRLTVT.

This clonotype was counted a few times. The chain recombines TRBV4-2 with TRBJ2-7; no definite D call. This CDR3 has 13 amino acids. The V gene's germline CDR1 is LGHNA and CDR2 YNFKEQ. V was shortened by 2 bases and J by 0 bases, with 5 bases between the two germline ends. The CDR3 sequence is CASSQRGSYEQYF. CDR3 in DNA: TGTGCCAGCAGCCAACGAGGCTCCTACGAGCAGTACTTC.

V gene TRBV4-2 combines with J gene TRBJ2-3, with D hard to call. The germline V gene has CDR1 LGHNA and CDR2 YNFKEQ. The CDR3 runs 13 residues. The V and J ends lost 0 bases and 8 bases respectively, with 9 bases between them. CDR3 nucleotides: TGTGCCAGCAGCCAAGACTCCTCAACTACGCAGTATTTT. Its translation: CASSQDSSTTQYF.

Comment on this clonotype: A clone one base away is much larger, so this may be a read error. In DNA, the CDR3 is TGTGCCAGCAGTTACCACTACGAGCAGTACTTC. Protein sequence: CASSYHYEQYF. V is TRBV6-2 or TRBV6-3 and J is TRBJ2-7; D unresolved. This CDR3 comprises 11 residues. Germline CDR1 is MNHEY and CDR2 is SVGEGT. With 2 bases removed from V and 3 bases from J, the gap between germline ends came to 2 bases.

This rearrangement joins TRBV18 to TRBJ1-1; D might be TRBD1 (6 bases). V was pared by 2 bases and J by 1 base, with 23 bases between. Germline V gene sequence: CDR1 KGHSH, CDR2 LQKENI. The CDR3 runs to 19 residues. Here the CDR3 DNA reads TGTGCCAGCTCACCATTCGGTAGCGGACAGTATACTGGGAACACTGAAGCTTTCTTT. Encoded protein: CASSPFGSGQYTGNTEAFF.

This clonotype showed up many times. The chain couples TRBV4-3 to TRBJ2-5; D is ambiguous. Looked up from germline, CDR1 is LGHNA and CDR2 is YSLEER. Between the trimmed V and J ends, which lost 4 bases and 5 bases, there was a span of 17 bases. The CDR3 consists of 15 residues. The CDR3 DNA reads TGCGCCAGCAGCCCCTCGGAAAGGCGGCGGGAGACCCAGTACTTC. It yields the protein CASSPSERRRETQYF.

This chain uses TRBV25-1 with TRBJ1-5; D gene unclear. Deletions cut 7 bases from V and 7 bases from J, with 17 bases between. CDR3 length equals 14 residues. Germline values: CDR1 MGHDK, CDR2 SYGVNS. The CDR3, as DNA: TGTGCCAGCATTGTAACTAGGGCACCCCAGCCCCAGCATTTT. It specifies CASIVTRAPQPQHF.

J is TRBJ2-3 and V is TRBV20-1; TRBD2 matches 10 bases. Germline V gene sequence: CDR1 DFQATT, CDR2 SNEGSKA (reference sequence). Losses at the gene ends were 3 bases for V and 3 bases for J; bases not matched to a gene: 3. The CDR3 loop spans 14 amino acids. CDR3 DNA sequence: TGCAGTGCTAGGTCGACTAGCGGGACAGATACGCAGTATTTT. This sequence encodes CSARSTSGTDTQYF.

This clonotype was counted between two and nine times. CDR3 protein: CASSPMDSLGNEQFF. The CDR3 DNA is TGTGCCAGCTCACCGATGGACTCGTTGGGCAATGAGCAGTTCTTC. The rearrangement links TRBV18 to TRBJ2-1; a weak D match, TRBD2 (5 bases). V was shortened by 3 bases and J by 6 bases, with 15 bases between the two germline ends. The V gene's germline CDR1 is KGHSH and CDR2 LQKENI. The CDR3 is 15 amino acids. The complete variable domain, with remaining parts taken from reference TRBV18 and TRBJ2-1, reads NAGVMQNPRHLVRRRGQEARLRCSPMKGHSHVYWYRQLPEEGLKFMVYLQKENIIDESGMPKERFSAEFPKEGPSILRIQQVVRGDSAAYFCASSPMDSLGNEQFFGPGTRLTVL.

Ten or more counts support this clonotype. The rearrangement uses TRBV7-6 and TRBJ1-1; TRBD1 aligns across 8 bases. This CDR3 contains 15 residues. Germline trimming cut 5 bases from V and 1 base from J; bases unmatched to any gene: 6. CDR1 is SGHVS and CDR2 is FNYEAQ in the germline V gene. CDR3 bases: TGTGCCAGCAGCCTCCAGGGGGCTGGGAACACTGAAGCTTTCTTT. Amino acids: CASSLQGAGNTEAFF.

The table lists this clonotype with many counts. The CDR3 protein is CSAGENYGYTF. DNA for the CDR3: TGCAGCGCAGGGGAGAACTATGGCTACACCTTC. The chain has TRBV29-1 and TRBJ1-2; possible D gene TRBD1, 6 bases. V dropped 7 bases and J dropped 2 bases, with 8 bases sitting between them. There are 11 residues in the CDR3. Germline V gives CDR1 SQVTM, CDR2 ANQGSEA.

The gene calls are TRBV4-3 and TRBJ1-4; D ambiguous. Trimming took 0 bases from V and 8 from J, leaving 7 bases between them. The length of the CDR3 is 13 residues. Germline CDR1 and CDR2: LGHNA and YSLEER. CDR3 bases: TGCGCCAGCAGCCAAGAGAGGACCGAAAAACTGTTTTTT. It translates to CASSQERTEKLFF.

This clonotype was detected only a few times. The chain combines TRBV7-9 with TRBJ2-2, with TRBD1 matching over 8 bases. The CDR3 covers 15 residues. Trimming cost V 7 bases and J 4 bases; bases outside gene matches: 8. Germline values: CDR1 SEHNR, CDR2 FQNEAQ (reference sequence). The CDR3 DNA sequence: TGTGCCAGCACCAAGACAGGGGCTCCCACCGGGGAGCTGTTTTTT. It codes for CASTKTGAPTGELFF.

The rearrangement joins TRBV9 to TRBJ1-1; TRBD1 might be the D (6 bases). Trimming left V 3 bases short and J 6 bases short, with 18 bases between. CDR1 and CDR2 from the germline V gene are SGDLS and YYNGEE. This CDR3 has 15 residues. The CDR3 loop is CASSAVTGVGAEAFF. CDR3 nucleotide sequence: TGTGCCAGCAGCGCCGTGACAGGTGTAGGAGCTGAAGCTTTCTTT.

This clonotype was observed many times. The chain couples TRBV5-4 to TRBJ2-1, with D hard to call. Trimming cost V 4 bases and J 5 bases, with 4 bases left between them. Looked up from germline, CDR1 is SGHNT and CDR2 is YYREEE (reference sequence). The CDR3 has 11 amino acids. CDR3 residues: CASSLHNEQFF. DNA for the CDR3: TGTGCCAGCAGCCTACACAATGAGCAGTTCTTC.

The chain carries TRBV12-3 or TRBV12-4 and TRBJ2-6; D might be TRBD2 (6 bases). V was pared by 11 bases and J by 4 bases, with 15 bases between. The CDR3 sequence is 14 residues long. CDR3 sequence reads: CAPTEGSGANVLTF. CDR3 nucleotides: TGTGCCCCTACGGAGGGATCAGGGGCCAACGTCCTGACTTTC.

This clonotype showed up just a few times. CDR3 in amino acids: CASSIGDRGYEQYF. In DNA, the CDR3 is TGTGCCAGCAGTATCGGGGACAGGGGCTACGAGCAGTACTTC. The rearrangement links TRBV27 to TRBJ2-7; TRBD1 agrees at 10 bases. Germline lookup yields CDR1 MNHEY and CDR2 SMNVEV (reference sequence). The CDR3 covers 14 residues. J gave up 3 bases and V 5 bases, and 4 bases lay outside the gene matches.